One and the same sample provided the 29 T cell receptor beta chains below, sequenced in a study of blood T cell repertoires in COVID-19. Sequencing used immunoSEQ multiplex PCR; TCRdb keeps in-frame clones, though not all of them. The table lists about 50,000 clones, 75% to 90% of them singletons. Sample: peripheral blood. Every receptor here comes from a man aged 60 to 69 with acute or convalescent COVID-19.

The chain carries TRBV20-1 and TRBJ2-7; a weak D match, TRBD1 (6 bases). Per the germline V gene, CDR1 is DFQATT and CDR2 is SNEGSKA (reference sequence). Trimming cost V 3 bases and J 2 bases, with 14 bases left between them. The CDR3 is made up of 14 amino acids. In DNA form, the CDR3 reads TGCAGTGCTAGTAAAAGGGACAAGGCCTACGAGCAGTACTTC. Translated: CSASKRDKAYEQYF.

The chain recombines TRBV6-5 with TRBJ2-5; TRBD2 might be the D (6 bases). With 0 bases removed from V and 2 bases from J, the gap between germline ends came to 13 bases. The CDR3 totals 16 residues. CDR1 is MNHEY and CDR2 is SVGAGI in the germline V gene. The CDR3 is CASSYSIFGGQETQYF. The CDR3 DNA sequence: TGTGCCAGCAGTTACTCGATTTTCGGGGGACAAGAGACCCAGTACTTC.

This clone was counted a single time. This sequence joins TRBV7-9 and TRBJ1-2, with 8 bases identical to TRBD1. Looked up from germline, CDR1 is SEHNR and CDR2 is FQNEAQ (reference sequence). Unmatched junction bases numbered 6, after V lost 4 bases and J lost 8 bases. The CDR3 length is 13 residues. For the CDR3, the DNA is TGTGCCAGCAGCTCCCAGGGGGCGAGGGGCTACACCTTC. It specifies CASSSQGARGYTF.

The chain joins TRBV28 to TRBJ1-1; TRBD1 agrees at 8 bases. The J segment lost 4 bases and the V segment lost 6 bases, leaving 7 bases of the junction unmatched. The CDR3 runs to 14 residues. Germline-derived CDR1 and CDR2 are MDHEN and SYDVKM. The CDR3 nucleotides read TGTGCCAGCAGCCTCAGGGGGCAGGTCACTGAAGCTTTCTTT. The encoded protein is CASSLRGQVTEAFF.

This chain joins TRBV3-1 (or the pseudogene TRBV3-2) and TRBJ1-2; D ambiguous. Germline CDR1 is LGHDT and CDR2 is YNNKEL (reference sequence). Trimming took 4 bases from V and 4 from J, leaving 13 bases between them. The CDR3 spans 14 residues. The CDR3: CASSPGAGSYGYTF. CDR3 bases: TGTGCCAGCAGCCCCGGCGCGGGAAGCTATGGCTACACCTTC.

The rearrangement uses TRBV7-3 and TRBJ2-1, with 8 bases fitting TRBD1. The V and J ends lost 4 bases and 5 bases, in that order; junction bases with no gene match: 13. CDR3 length: 17 residues. Germline CDR1 reads SGHTA; CDR2 reads FQGTGA. The CDR3 DNA sequence: TGTGCCAGCAGCTCAGGACAGGGCCCCTTTGGGGACAATGAGCAGTTCTTC. The encoded protein is CASSSGQGPFGDNEQFF.

V and J are TRBV5-1 and TRBJ1-1, with no clear D. The ends were cut back, 0 bases at V and 6 bases at J, with 9 bases in the middle. Germline V gene data show CDR1 as SGHRS and CDR2 as YFSETQ. This CDR3 is built from 13 residues. Here the CDR3 reads CASSLGSYPEAFF. Here the CDR3 DNA reads TGCGCCAGCAGCTTGGGCTCCTACCCTGAAGCTTTCTTT.

The V and J genes are TRBV28 and TRBJ1-1; possibly TRBD1 for D (6 bases). Germline-derived CDR1 and CDR2 are MDHEN and SYDVKM. The CDR3 consists of 15 residues. V lost 7 bases and J lost 1, with 16 bases in between. CDR3 DNA sequence: TGTGCCAGCACCCTTAGGGGGGGTGGGAACACTGAAGCTTTCTTT. This sequence encodes CASTLRGGGNTEAFF. The complete variable domain, with remaining parts taken from reference TRBV28 and TRBJ1-1, reads DVKVTQSSRYLVKRTGEKVFLECVQDMDHENMFWYRQDPGLGLRLIYFSYDVKMKEKGDIPEGYSVSREKKERFSLILESASTNQTSMYLCASTLRGGGNTEAFFGQGTRLTVV.

Here the CDR3 reads CASSRTGGQTEAFF. CDR3 nucleotide sequence: TGTGCCAGCAGCCGCACAGGGGGCCAGACTGAAGCTTTCTTT. This chain uses TRBV3-1 (or the pseudogene TRBV3-2) with TRBJ1-1; TRBD1 matches at 9 bases. The length of the CDR3 is 14 residues. V trimming: 4 bases; J trimming: 5 bases; junction bases outside the gene matches: 5. Germline V gives CDR1 LGHDT, CDR2 YNNKEL (reference sequence).

This clone was counted only a few times. The gene calls are TRBV5-4 and TRBJ2-1, with a weak D call TRBD1 (6 bases). Germline loops: CDR1 SGHNT, CDR2 YYREEE (reference sequence). The CDR3 is 15 amino acids. Trimming shortened V by 4 bases and J by 0 bases, and 11 bases separated the two germline ends. The DNA of the CDR3 is TGTGCCAGCAGCCAACAGGGATACTCCTACAATGAGCAGTTCTTC. The encoded protein is CASSQQGYSYNEQFF.

This sequence joins TRBV19 and TRBJ1-1; 11 bases line up with TRBD1. The V gene end was trimmed by 3 bases and the J gene end by 1 base; junction bases not matched to a gene: 4. The CDR3 is 16 residues long. CDR1 and CDR2 from the germline V gene are LNHDA and SQIVND (reference sequence). The CDR3 nucleotides read TGTGCCAGTAGTATTGGACAGGGGGCTGGGAACACTGAAGCTTTCTTT. Protein: CASSIGQGAGNTEAFF.

The rearrangement joins TRBV21-1 to TRBJ1-3. TRBV21-1 is a pseudogene. This CDR3 comprises 16 residues. The CDR3 protein is CASRGASGSPGNTIYF. The CDR3 region has the DNA TGTGCCAGCAGAGGGGCGAGCGGGTCCCCTGGAAACACCATATATTTT.

V usage is TRBV6-2 or TRBV6-3 and J usage is TRBJ1-5, with no clear D. Trimming shortened V by 6 bases and J by 2 bases, and 14 bases separated the two germline ends. This CDR3 comprises 15 residues. The germline V gene has CDR1 MNHEY and CDR2 SVGEGT. CDR3 in DNA: TGTGCCAGCAGCATCGTCGGGTTTGGCAATCAGCCCCAGCATTTT. This translates into CASSIVGFGNQPQHF.

The chain carries TRBV10-1 and TRBJ2-7; D perhaps matches TRBD2 (6 bases). Germline assignment: CDR1 WNHNN and CDR2 SYGVQD (reference sequence). This CDR3 has 15 residues. Trimming took 2 bases from V and 1 from J, leaving 12 bases between them. The DNA for the CDR3 is TGCGCCAGCAGTGAGGGGGCTAGCGCGTCCTACGAGCAGTACTTC. Translating gives CASSEGASASYEQYF.

This chain links TRBV21-1 with TRBJ2-5; TRBD2 reflects the table's D call only, with no check against the DNA. TRBV21-1 is classified as a pseudogene. The CDR3 is made up of 16 amino acids. CDR3 bases: TGTGCCAGCAGCAATTATAGCGGGATGGGAGTGGAGACCCAGTACTTC. Protein sequence: CASSNYSGMGVETQYF.

The J gene is TRBJ2-2, the V gene TRBV30; D is perhaps TRBD1 (5 bases). CDR3 length equals 14 residues. Trimming took off 2 bases at V and 6 bases at J, with 13 bases between the two ends. Germline loops: CDR1 GTSNPN, CDR2 SVGIG (reference sequence). The DNA of the CDR3 is TGTGCCTGGAGTTTAGGGGTGGTGGCCGGGGAGCTGTTTTTT. Protein product: CAWSLGVVAGELFF.

Written as DNA, the CDR3 is TGTGCCAGCAGCAATAGTTTGACAGGGATTTTAATAGATCTCTGCGCTGGGGCCAACGTCCTGACTTTC. It encodes CASSNSLTGILIDLCAGANVLTF. The V and J genes are TRBV21-1 and TRBJ2-6; the tabulated D call, TRBD1, remains unverified against the DNA. TRBV21-1 is assigned pseudogene status. This CDR3 comprises 23 residues.

The rearrangement links TRBV6-2 or TRBV6-3 to TRBJ1-4; D gene unclear. Germline values: CDR1 MNHEY, CDR2 SVGEGT. The CDR3 is 15 amino acids. V was trimmed by 2 bases and J by 11 bases, leaving 18 bases between them. This CDR3 reads CASSYRENNSGKLFF. The CDR3 DNA reads as TGTGCCAGCAGTTACCGAGAAAACAATTCCGGGAAACTGTTTTTT.

V usage is TRBV18 and J usage is TRBJ2-2, with D maybe TRBD2 (6 bases). The length of the CDR3 is 16 residues. Germline-derived CDR1 and CDR2 are KGHSH and LQKENI. V lost 6 bases and J lost 1, with 15 bases in between. The CDR3 is CASSPGTDLNTGELFF. The CDR3 DNA follows: TGTGCCAGCTCTCCCGGGACTGACCTGAACACCGGGGAGCTGTTTTTT.

The rearrangement uses TRBV4-1 and TRBJ1-1; D call uncertain. Germline V gene sequence: CDR1 MGHRA, CDR2 YSYEKL. V was pared by 1 base and J by 1 base, with 13 bases between. The CDR3 consists of 16 residues. In DNA, the CDR3 is TGCGCCAGCAGCCAAGTAGGTGTGGGGAGGAACACTGAAGCTTTCTTT. Its protein product is CASSQVGVGRNTEAFF.

The genes are TRBV3-1 (or the pseudogene TRBV3-2) and TRBJ1-1, with TRBD1 matching 7 bases. This CDR3 has 14 residues. From germline, CDR1 is LGHDT and CDR2 YNNKEL (reference sequence). Trimming at V came to 3 bases and at J to 7 bases, leaving 8 bases not matched to a gene. In DNA, the CDR3 is TGTGCCAGCAGCCACTCGACAGGGAAGAGTGAAGCTTTCTTT. It is translated as CASSHSTGKSEAFF.

The genes are TRBV27 and TRBJ2-5; TRBD2 matches at 10 bases. There are 15 residues in the CDR3. Germline loops: CDR1 MNHEY, CDR2 SMNVEV (reference sequence). Trimming cost V 6 bases and J 3 bases; bases outside gene matches: 7. CDR3 sequence: CASRGTSGKKETQYF. DNA of the CDR3: TGTGCCAGCAGGGGAACTAGCGGGAAGAAAGAGACCCAGTACTTC.

V usage is TRBV2 and J usage is TRBJ2-7, with D perhaps TRBD2 (6 bases). The V end lost 8 bases, the J end lost 0 bases, and 17 bases lay between the germline ends. CDR1 and CDR2 from the germline V gene are SNHLY and FYNNEI. The CDR3 consists of 15 residues. The CDR3 nucleotides read TGTGCCAGCGAGGCTAGCGCCCTTAGCTCCTACGAGCAGTACTTC. It encodes CASEASALSSYEQYF.

The chain recombines TRBV28 with TRBJ1-5; a weak D match, TRBD1 (6 bases). The V gene lost 3 bases and the J gene lost 7 bases, with 16 bases spanning the gap. Germline CDR1 MDHEN, CDR2 SYDVKM. This CDR3 has 15 residues. CDR3 sequence: CASSLWDKRDQPQHF. In DNA form, the CDR3 reads TGTGCCAGCAGTTTGTGGGACAAAAGGGACCAGCCCCAGCATTTT.

CDR3 region: CATNFLGPDRGNQPQHF. CDR3 nucleotides: TGTGCCACCAATTTCCTAGGCCCCGACAGGGGGAATCAGCCCCAGCATTTT. The chain employs TRBV27 and TRBJ1-5, with TRBD1 matching 9 bases. Per germline, CDR1 MNHEY and CDR2 SMNVEV (reference sequence). V dropped 10 bases and J dropped 4; count of bases not matched to a gene: 17. The CDR3 is made up of 17 amino acids.

V gene TRBV18 combines with J gene TRBJ2-7; 7 bases line up with TRBD2. CDR3 length: 14 amino acids. Germline CDR1 reads KGHSH; CDR2 reads LQKENI. With V trimmed by 3 bases and J by 3 bases, 5 bases remained unmatched. As DNA, the CDR3 is TGTGCCAGCTCACCGTCGGGAGGAAGCTACGAGCAGTACTTC. It encodes CASSPSGGSYEQYF.

This chain links TRBV5-1 with TRBJ2-1; D is perhaps TRBD2 (6 bases). CDR1 is SGHRS, CDR2 YFSETQ, per germline. The CDR3 consists of 14 residues. V shed 0 bases and J shed 12 bases, with 16 bases lying between them. CDR3 region: CASSLGGGSQGQFF. CDR3 in DNA: TGCGCCAGCAGCTTGGGGGGAGGCAGCCAGGGGCAGTTCTTC.

In this sample, this clone turned up a few times. The chain couples TRBV28 to TRBJ2-7, with 13 bases lining up with TRBD2. Germline assignment: CDR1 MDHEN and CDR2 SYDVKM. The CDR3 spans 15 residues. J lost 6 bases, V lost 6 bases, and 8 bases had no gene match. The CDR3 loop reads CASRWTSGRVAEQYF. CDR3 DNA sequence: TGTGCCAGCAGATGGACTAGCGGGAGAGTTGCCGAGCAGTACTTC.

The V gene is TRBV11-2, the J gene TRBJ2-3; D is unclear. Germline CDR1 SGHAT, CDR2 FQNNGV. This CDR3 spans 12 amino acids. V was cut by 6 bases and J by 7 bases, with 11 bases left in between. The CDR3: CASRRLAHTQYF. CDR3 in DNA: TGTGCCAGCAGGAGGCTGGCCCATACGCAGTATTTT.